Presented here are 10 T cell receptor beta chains from one specimen sequenced in a study of response to subunit inactivated influenza vaccine. TCRdb called the RT-PCR reads again in MiXCR, with one record for every CDR3 protein. The sample comprises around 520,000 distinct CDR3 sequences, 10% to 15% of which are singletons, and roughly 10% rests with the top ten. Sequenced material: PBMCs from blood, taken on the day of vaccination. These receptors originate from a man between 50 and 59 years old who received an inactivated influenza vaccine.

A word on this clonotype: Relative to the germline gene, one junction end is altered; a read error may explain this. The chain couples TRBV7-6 to TRBJ2-1, with D hard to call. Germline V gives CDR1 SGHVS, CDR2 FNYEAQ. The CDR3 consists of 13 residues. The CDR3 reads CASSLVVASEQIF. In DNA, the CDR3 is TGTGCCAGCAGCTTAGTAGTCGCAAGCGAGCAGATCTTC.

This clonotype turned up a few times. The rearrangement uses TRBV12-3 or TRBV12-4 and TRBJ1-2, with a tentative D call TRBD1 (5 bases). Trimming stripped 6 bases from V and 2 bases from J, with 10 bases between. The CDR3 extends over 13 amino acids. CDR3: CASRSGGNYGYTF. The CDR3 DNA follows: TGTGCCAGCAGGAGTGGGGGAAACTATGGCTACACCTTC.

The V gene is TRBV5-1, the J gene TRBJ2-7; a possible D gene is TRBD1 (7 bases). Trimming took off 2 bases at V and 3 bases at J, with 12 bases between the two ends. Germline V CDR1 and CDR2: SGHRS, YFSETQ. The CDR3 is made up of 14 amino acids. Here the CDR3 reads CASSFAGQNYEQYF. In DNA form, the CDR3 reads TGCGCCAGCAGCTTCGCGGGACAGAACTACGAGCAGTACTTC. Full variable domain (remainder filled in from reference TRBV5-1 and TRBJ2-7): KAGVTQTPRYLIKTRGQQVTLSCSPISGHRSVSWYQQTPGQGLQFLFEYFSETQRNKGNFPGRFSGRQFSNSRSEMNVSTLELGDSALYLCASSFAGQNYEQYFGPGTRLTVT.

This clonotype was recorded at least ten times. This chain connects TRBV5-1 to TRBJ1-1; no reliable D call. Trimming took off 5 bases at V and 4 bases at J, with 15 bases between the two ends. The CDR3 loop spans 14 amino acids. Germline V gene data show CDR1 as SGHRS and CDR2 as YFSETQ. The CDR3 DNA is TGCGCCAGCAGTCAAGTCCCACCGAGCACTGAAGCTTTCTTT. Protein sequence: CASSQVPPSTEAFF.

This clonotype was seen a few times. V gene TRBV12-3 or TRBV12-4 combines with J gene TRBJ2-5, with TRBD2 matching 8 bases. This CDR3 contains 18 residues. The trim removed 5 bases at V and 3 bases at J, leaving 17 bases unmatched. The CDR3 DNA is TGTGCCAGCAGTCCTGGACTAGCCTCCCCAGGCCGGAAAGAGACCCAGTACTTC. Its protein product is CASSPGLASPGRKETQYF.

This clonotype was detected ten times or more. The chain carries TRBV7-9 and TRBJ1-5; 8 positions agree with TRBD1. The CDR3 covers 16 residues. The trim removed 5 bases at V and 5 bases at J, leaving 11 bases unmatched. Germline loops: CDR1 SEHNR, CDR2 FQNEAQ (reference sequence). In DNA form, the CDR3 reads TGTGCCAGCAGCGACTTCTCAGGGGGCGCCGATCAGCCCCAGCATTTT. Translated: CASSDFSGGADQPQHF.

This clonotype came up many times. The chain combines TRBV20-1 with TRBJ2-5, with 11 bases matching TRBD2. Germline loops: CDR1 DFQATT, CDR2 SNEGSKA (reference sequence). This CDR3 has 16 residues. After removal of 6 bases from V and 3 bases from J, the junction contained 12 bases not matched to a gene. The CDR3 protein is CSAARHLGLAEETQYF. As DNA, the CDR3 is TGCAGTGCGGCGCGTCATTTGGGACTAGCGGAAGAGACCCAGTACTTC.

J is TRBJ2-1 and V is TRBV5-6; D is undetermined. Germline CDR1 and CDR2: SGHDT and YYEEEE. The V end was cut by 3 bases, the J end by 2 bases, with 9 bases between. The CDR3 is 14 residues long. In nucleotides, the CDR3 is TGTGCCAGCAGCTACTCCGTGACCTACAATGAGCAGTTCTTC. Translation: CASSYSVTYNEQFF.

This clonotype was seen a few times. V gene TRBV7-2 combines with J gene TRBJ2-3, with 11 bases that match TRBD2. This CDR3 is built from 14 residues. V lost 5 bases to trimming and J lost 9 bases; unmatched junction nucleotides: 7. CDR1 and CDR2 (germline): SGHTA, FQGNSA. Written as DNA, the CDR3 is TGTGCCAGCAGCCCTAGCGGGGGGAAAGGGACGCAGTATTTT. Translated: CASSPSGGKGTQYF.

This clonotype occurred a few times. The V gene is TRBV18, the J gene TRBJ2-7; D is unclear. The V gene's germline CDR1 is KGHSH and CDR2 LQKENI. Deletions cut 3 bases from V and 2 bases from J, with 11 bases between. CDR3 size: 14 residues. CDR3 region: CASSPAATPYEQYF. The DNA for the CDR3 is TGTGCCAGCTCACCCGCCGCGACCCCCTACGAGCAGTACTTC.